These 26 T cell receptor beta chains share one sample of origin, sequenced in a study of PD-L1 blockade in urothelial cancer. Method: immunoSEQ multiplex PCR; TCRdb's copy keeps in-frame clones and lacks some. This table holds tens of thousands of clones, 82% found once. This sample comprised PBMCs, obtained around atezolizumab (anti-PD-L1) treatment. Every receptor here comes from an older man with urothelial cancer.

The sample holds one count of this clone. Here the CDR3 reads CASRRDYPRETQYF. The CDR3 DNA reads as TGTGCCAGCCGCCGGGACTACCCTAGAGAGACCCAGTACTTC. The chain joins TRBV6-5 to TRBJ2-5; 7 positions match TRBD2. This CDR3 spans 14 amino acids. V was pared by 8 bases and J by 4 bases, with 10 bases of the junction left unmatched. Per the germline V gene, CDR1 is MNHEY and CDR2 is SVGAGI.

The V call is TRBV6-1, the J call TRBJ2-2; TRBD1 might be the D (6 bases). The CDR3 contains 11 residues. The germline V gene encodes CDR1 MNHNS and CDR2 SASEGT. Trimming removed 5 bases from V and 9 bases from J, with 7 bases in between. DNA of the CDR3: TGTGCCAGCAGTACAGGGAGGGAGCTGTTTTTT. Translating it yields CASSTGRELFF.

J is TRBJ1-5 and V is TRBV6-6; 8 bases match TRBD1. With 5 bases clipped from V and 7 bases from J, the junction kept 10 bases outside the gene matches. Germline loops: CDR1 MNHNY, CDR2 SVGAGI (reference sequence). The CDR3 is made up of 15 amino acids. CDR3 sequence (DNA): TGTGCCAGCAGTGGCCCTGGACAGGGAAGACAGCCCCAGCATTTT. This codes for CASSGPGQGRQPQHF.

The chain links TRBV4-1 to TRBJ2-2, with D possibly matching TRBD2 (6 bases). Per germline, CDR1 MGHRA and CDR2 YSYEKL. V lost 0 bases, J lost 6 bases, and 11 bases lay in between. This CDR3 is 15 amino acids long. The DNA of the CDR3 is TGCGCCAGCAGCCAAGATCTTTGGGGGGCCGGGGAGCTGTTTTTT. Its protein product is CASSQDLWGAGELFF.

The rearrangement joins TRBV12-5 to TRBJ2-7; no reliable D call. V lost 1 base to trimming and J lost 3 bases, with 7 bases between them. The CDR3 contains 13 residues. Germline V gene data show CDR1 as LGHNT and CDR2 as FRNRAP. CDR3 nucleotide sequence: TGTGCTAGTGGTTTGGACAACAGCTACGAGCAGTACTTC. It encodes CASGLDNSYEQYF.

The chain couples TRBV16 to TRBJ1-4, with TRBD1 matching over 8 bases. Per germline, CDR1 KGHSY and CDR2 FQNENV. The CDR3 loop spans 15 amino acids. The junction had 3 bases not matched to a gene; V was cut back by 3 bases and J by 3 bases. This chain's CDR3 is CASSHPTGANEKLFF. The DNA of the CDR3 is TGTGCCAGCAGCCACCCGACAGGGGCTAATGAAAAACTGTTTTTT.

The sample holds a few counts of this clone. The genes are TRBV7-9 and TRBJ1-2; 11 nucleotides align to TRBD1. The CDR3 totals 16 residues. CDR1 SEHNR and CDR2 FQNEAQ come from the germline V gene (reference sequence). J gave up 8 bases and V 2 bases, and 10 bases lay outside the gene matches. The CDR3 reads CASSLRGGDRGDGYTF. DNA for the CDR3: TGTGCCAGCAGCTTACGAGGGGGGGACAGGGGGGACGGCTACACCTTC.

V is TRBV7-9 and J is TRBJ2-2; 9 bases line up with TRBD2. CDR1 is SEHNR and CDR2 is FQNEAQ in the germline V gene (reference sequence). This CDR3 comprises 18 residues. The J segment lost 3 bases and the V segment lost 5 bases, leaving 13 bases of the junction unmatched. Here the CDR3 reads CASSNPVLAGGDTGELFF. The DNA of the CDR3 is TGTGCCAGCAGCAACCCCGTCCTTGCGGGGGGGGACACCGGGGAGCTGTTTTTT.

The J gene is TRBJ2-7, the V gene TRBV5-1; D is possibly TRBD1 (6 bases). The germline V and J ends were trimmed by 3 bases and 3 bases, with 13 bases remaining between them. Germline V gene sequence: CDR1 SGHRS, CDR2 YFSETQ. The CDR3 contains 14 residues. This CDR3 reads CASSWTVNFYEQYF. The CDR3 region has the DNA TGCGCCAGCAGCTGGACAGTGAATTTCTACGAGCAGTACTTC.

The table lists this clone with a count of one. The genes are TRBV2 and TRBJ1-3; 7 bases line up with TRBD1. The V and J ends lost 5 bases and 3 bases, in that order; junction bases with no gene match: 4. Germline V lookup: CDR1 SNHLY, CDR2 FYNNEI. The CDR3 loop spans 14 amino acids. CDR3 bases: TGTGCCAGCAGTACCGACAGGGATGGAAACACCATATATTTT. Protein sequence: CASSTDRDGNTIYF.

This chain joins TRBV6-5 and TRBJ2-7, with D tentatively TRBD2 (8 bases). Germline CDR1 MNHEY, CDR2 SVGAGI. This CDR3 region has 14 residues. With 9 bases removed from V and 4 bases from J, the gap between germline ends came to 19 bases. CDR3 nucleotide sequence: TGTGCCAGTTCGACGGGAGGGGGCGAATACGAGCAGTACTTC. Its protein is CASSTGGGEYEQYF.

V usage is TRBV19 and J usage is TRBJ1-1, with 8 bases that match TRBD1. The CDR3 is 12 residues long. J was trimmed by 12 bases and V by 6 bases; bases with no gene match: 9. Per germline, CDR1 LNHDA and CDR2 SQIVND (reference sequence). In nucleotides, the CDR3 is TGTGCCAGTAGCTTTCAGGGGGCGCGGACTTTCTTT. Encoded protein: CASSFQGARTFF.

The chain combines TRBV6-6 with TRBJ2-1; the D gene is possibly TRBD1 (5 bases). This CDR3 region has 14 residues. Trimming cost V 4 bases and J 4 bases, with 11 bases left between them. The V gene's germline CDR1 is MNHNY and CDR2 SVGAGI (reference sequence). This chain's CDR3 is CASSLAGNYNEQFF. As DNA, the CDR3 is TGTGCCAGCAGTTTAGCAGGGAATTACAATGAGCAGTTCTTC.

The CDR3 sequence: CASSWGGDANYGYTF. The DNA for the CDR3 is TGTGCCAGCAGCTGGGGGGGTGATGCCAACTATGGCTACACCTTC. This chain links TRBV5-4 with TRBJ1-2; weak D call: TRBD1 (5 bases). The CDR3 contains 15 residues. Per the germline V gene, CDR1 is SGHNT and CDR2 is YYREEE (reference sequence). The V gene lost 3 bases and the J gene lost 2 bases, with 14 bases spanning the gap.

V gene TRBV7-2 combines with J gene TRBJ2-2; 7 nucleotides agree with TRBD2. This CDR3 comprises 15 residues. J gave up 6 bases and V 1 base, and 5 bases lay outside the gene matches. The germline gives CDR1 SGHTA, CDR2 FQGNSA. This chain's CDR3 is CASSLGSGIAGELFF. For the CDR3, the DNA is TGTGCCAGCAGCTTAGGAAGCGGGATCGCCGGGGAGCTGTTTTTT.

The CDR3 loop reads CASSVQALMNTEAFF. In DNA, the CDR3 is TGTGCCAGCAGTGTTCAGGCTCTTATGAACACTGAAGCTTTCTTT. This sequence joins TRBV2 and TRBJ1-1; no clear D gene. Germline V lookup: CDR1 SNHLY, CDR2 FYNNEI. Trimming took off 4 bases at V and 0 bases at J, with 12 bases between the two ends. This CDR3 has 15 residues. Combining the CDR3 with reference TRBV2 and TRBJ1-1 gives the whole variable domain EPEVTQTPSHQVTQMGQEVILRCVPISNHLYFYWYRQILGQKVEFLVSFYNNEISEKSEIFDDQFSVERPDGSNFTLKIRSTKLEDSAMYFCASSVQALMNTEAFFGQGTRLTVV.

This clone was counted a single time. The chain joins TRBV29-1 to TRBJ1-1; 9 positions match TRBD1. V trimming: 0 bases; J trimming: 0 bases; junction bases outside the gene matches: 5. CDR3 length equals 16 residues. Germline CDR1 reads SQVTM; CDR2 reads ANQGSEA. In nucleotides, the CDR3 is TGCAGCGTTGAAGATCGGGACAGGGCGATGAACACTGAAGCTTTCTTT. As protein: CSVEDRDRAMNTEAFF.

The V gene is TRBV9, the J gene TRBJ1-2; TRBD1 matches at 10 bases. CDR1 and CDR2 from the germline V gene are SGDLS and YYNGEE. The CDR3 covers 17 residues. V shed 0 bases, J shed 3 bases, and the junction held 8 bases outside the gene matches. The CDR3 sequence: CASSVETGGAFHYGYTF. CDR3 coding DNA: TGTGCCAGCAGCGTAGAGACAGGGGGCGCTTTCCACTATGGCTACACCTTC.

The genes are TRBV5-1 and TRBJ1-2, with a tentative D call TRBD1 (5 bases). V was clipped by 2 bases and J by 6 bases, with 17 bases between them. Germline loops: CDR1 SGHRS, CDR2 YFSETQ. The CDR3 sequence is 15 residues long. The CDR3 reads CASSLLGTSRHGYTF. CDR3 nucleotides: TGCGCCAGCAGCTTACTAGGGACTTCTAGGCATGGCTACACCTTC. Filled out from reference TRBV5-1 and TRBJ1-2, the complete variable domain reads KAGVTQTPRYLIKTRGQQVTLSCSPISGHRSVSWYQQTPGQGLQFLFEYFSETQRNKGNFPGRFSGRQFSNSRSEMNVSTLELGDSALYLCASSLLGTSRHGYTFGSGTRLTVV.

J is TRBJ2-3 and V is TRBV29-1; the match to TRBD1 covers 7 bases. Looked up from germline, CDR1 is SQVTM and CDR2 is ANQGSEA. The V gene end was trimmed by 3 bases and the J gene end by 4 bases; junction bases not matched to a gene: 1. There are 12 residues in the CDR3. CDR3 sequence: CSVDGTADTQYF. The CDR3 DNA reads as TGCAGCGTTGACGGGACAGCAGATACGCAGTATTTT.

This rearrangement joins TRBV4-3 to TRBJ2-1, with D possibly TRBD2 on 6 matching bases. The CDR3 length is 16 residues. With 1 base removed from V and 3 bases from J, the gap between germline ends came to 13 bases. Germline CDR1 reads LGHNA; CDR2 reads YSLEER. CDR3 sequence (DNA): TGCGCCAGCAGCCAAGGGGGCGGGGAGTTCTACAATGAGCAGTTCTTC. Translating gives CASSQGGGEFYNEQFF.

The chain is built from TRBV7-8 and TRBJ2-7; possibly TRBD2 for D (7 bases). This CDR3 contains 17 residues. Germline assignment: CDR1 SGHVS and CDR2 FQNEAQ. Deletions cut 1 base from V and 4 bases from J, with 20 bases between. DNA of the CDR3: TGTGCCAGCAGCTTAGAAGGGGGGGCGCGTATCATATACGAGCAGTACTTC. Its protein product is CASSLEGGARIIYEQYF.

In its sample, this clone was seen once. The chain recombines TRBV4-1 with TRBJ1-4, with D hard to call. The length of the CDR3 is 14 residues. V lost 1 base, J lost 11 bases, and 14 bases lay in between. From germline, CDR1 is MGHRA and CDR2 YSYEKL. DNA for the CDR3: TGCGCCAGCAGCCAAGGAGAGGGCGGAGGGAAACTGTTTTTT. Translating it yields CASSQGEGGGKLFF.

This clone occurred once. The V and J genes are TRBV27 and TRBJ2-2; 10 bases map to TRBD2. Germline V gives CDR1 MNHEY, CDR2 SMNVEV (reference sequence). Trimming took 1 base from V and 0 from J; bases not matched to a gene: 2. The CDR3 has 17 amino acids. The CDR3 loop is CASSLFSGGSNTGELFF. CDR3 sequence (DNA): TGTGCCAGCAGTTTATTTAGCGGGGGGTCGAACACCGGGGAGCTGTTTTTT.

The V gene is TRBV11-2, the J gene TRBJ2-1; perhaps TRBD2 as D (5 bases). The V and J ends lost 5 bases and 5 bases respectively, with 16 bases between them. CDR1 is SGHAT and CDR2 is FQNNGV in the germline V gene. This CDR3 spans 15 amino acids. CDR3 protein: CASSPGGPKNNEQFF. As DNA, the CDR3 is TGTGCCAGCAGCCCTGGAGGCCCCAAAAACAATGAGCAGTTCTTC. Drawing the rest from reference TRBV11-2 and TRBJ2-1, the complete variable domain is EAGVAQSPRYKIIEKRQSVAFWCNPISGHATLYWYQQILGQGPKLLIQFQNNGVVDDSQLPKDRFSAERLKGVDSTLKIQPAKLEDSAVYLCASSPGGPKNNEQFFGPGTRLTVL.

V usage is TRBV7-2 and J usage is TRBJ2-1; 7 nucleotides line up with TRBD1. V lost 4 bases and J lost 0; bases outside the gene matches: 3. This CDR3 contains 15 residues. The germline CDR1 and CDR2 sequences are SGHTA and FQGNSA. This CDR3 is CASSYTGDSYNEQFF. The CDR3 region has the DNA TGTGCCAGCAGCTATACAGGGGACTCCTACAATGAGCAGTTCTTC.